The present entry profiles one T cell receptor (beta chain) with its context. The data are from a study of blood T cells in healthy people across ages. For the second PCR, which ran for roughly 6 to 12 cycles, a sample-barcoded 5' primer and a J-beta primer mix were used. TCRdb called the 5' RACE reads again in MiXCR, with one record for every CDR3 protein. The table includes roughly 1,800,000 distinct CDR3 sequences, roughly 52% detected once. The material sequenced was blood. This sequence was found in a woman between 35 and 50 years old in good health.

This CDR3 is CSAVTGHQETQYF. The DNA of the CDR3 is TGCAGTGCAGTGACAGGGCATCAAGAGACCCAGTACTTC. The chain is built from TRBV20-1 and TRBJ2-5; 7 bases are a match to TRBD1. The CDR3 length is 13 residues. V shed 6 bases and J 2 bases; nucleotides not matched to a gene: 6. The germline CDR1 and CDR2 sequences are DFQATT and SNEGSKA (reference sequence).